Below, 20 T cell receptor beta chains from the same sample are listed, as sequenced in a study of molecular identifiers for immune sequencing clone quantification. TCRdb reprocessed the PCR reads via MiXCR and lists one record per CDR3 protein. The sample carries about 640,000 distinct CDR3 sequences, just under 20% recorded once. Sequenced input: naive CD8+ T cells from blood, with Jurkat cell RNA spiked in. Subset specified: FACS-sorted CD8+CD4-CCR7+CD45RA+ naive T cells. The receptor set was obtained from a human donor in good health. Some libraries in this study had Jurkat cell RNA spiked in.

Remarks on this clonotype: This may be a read error, as it is one base from a much larger clone. The chain couples TRBV20-1 to TRBJ1-1, with unresolved D. The CDR3 totals 14 residues. CDR1 is DFQATT, CDR2 SNEGSKA, per germline (reference sequence). The CDR3 spells CSAKSGSPNAEAFF. CDR3 DNA sequence: TGCAGTGCTAAGTCCGGGAGCCCGAACGCTGAAGCTTTCTTT.

The table lists this clonotype with many counts. The V gene is TRBV7-2, the J gene TRBJ2-5; D may match TRBD1 or TRBD2 (6 bases each). Deletions cut 10 bases from V and 5 bases from J, with 26 bases between. CDR1 is SGHTA and CDR2 is FQGNSA in the germline V gene. The CDR3 runs to 16 residues. In nucleotides, the CDR3 is TGTGCCACGAAGGAAGAGGGGGGCCTAACATTGGAGACCCAGTACTTC. This sequence encodes CATKEEGGLTLETQYF.

This clonotype was counted many times. V and J are TRBV7-9 and TRBJ1-3; D gene ambiguous. The CDR3 is 15 amino acids. V lost 8 bases to trimming and J lost 0 bases, with 14 bases between them. Germline CDR1 and CDR2: SEHNR and FQNEAQ (reference sequence). DNA of the CDR3: TGTGCCAGCGAAACCGGGTCCAACTCTGGAAACACCATATATTTT. Protein sequence: CASETGSNSGNTIYF.

This clonotype was seen at least ten times. The V gene is TRBV9, the J gene TRBJ2-3, with 14 bases that match TRBD2. The ends lost 4 bases at V and 6 bases at J; junction bases unmatched: 13. CDR1 SGDLS and CDR2 YYNGEE come from the germline V gene. CDR3 length: 18 amino acids. Here the CDR3 DNA reads TGTGCCAGCAGCCCCGAACCCGGACTAGCGGGAGGTCGGGATACGCAGTATTTT. Its translation is CASSPEPGLAGGRDTQYF.

This clonotype was recorded many times. The chain carries TRBV30 and TRBJ1-5; tentatively, D is TRBD1 (5 bases). This CDR3 has 14 amino acids. Germline V CDR1 and CDR2: GTSNPN, SVGIG (reference sequence). The V end lost 4 bases, the J end lost 7 bases, and 17 bases lay between the germline ends. This CDR3 is CAWTGGGPGQPQHF. The DNA of the CDR3 is TGTGCCTGGACGGGGGGAGGGCCAGGGCAGCCCCAGCATTTT.

Many counts were recorded for this clonotype. The chain links TRBV29-1 to TRBJ1-2, with D uncertain. Deletions cut 1 base from V and 1 base from J, with 13 bases between. The CDR3 extends over 15 amino acids. The germline CDR1 and CDR2 sequences are SQVTM and ANQGSEA. CDR3 sequence (DNA): TGCAGCGTTGAAGGGACGGTAAACCTTAACTATGGCTACACCTTC. It specifies CSVEGTVNLNYGYTF.

This clonotype was seen repeatedly, ten times or more. The chain couples TRBV4-3 to TRBJ2-1, with TRBD1 identical over 7 bases. Germline lookup yields CDR1 LGHNA and CDR2 YSLEER. V lost 0 bases and J lost 6; bases outside the gene matches: 8. The CDR3 is 16 amino acids. CDR3 DNA: TGCGCCAGCAGCCAAGATTGGAGACAGGGTGCCAATGAGCAGTTCTTC. Its translation: CASSQDWRQGANEQFF.

This clonotype was detected a few times. This chain connects TRBV9 to TRBJ2-4; TRBD2 agrees at 11 bases. V lost 4 bases to trimming and J lost 4 bases; unmatched junction nucleotides: 7. Germline values: CDR1 SGDLS, CDR2 YYNGEE. The CDR3 sequence is 16 residues long. This chain's CDR3 is CASSYSGGAGKNIQYF. Here the CDR3 DNA reads TGTGCCAGCAGCTATAGCGGGGGGGCGGGGAAAAACATTCAGTACTTC.

This clonotype was detected ten times or more. This chain joins TRBV20-1 and TRBJ2-7; D is ambiguous. Germline CDR1 DFQATT, CDR2 SNEGSKA (reference sequence). V was clipped by 1 base and J by 4 bases, with 11 bases between them. This CDR3 region has 13 residues. The CDR3 nucleotides are TGCAGTGCTAGAGCCCCGTTGGCTTACGAGCAGTACTTC. Protein product: CSARAPLAYEQYF.

This clonotype was seen repeatedly, ten times or more. This chain connects TRBV19 to TRBJ2-1, with D uncertain. The CDR3 has 12 residues. V dropped 3 bases and J dropped 10 bases, with 10 bases sitting between them. Germline CDR1 is LNHDA and CDR2 is SQIVND (reference sequence). CDR3 coding DNA: TGTGCCAGTAGTATCCCCCCCAGGGAGCAGTTCTTC. Translated: CASSIPPREQFF. The full variable domain, completed using reference TRBV19 and TRBJ2-1, is DGGITQSPKYLFRKEGQNVTLSCEQNLNHDAMYWYRQDPGQGLRLIYYSQIVNDFQKGDIAEGYSVSREKKESFPLTVTSAQKNPTAFYLCASSIPPREQFFGPGTRLTVL.

This clonotype was seen repeatedly, ten times or more. V usage is TRBV19 and J usage is TRBJ2-2; D gene ambiguous. CDR1 and CDR2 (germline): LNHDA, SQIVND (reference sequence). The ends were cut back, 6 bases at V and 1 base at J, with 15 bases in the middle. This CDR3 has 16 amino acids. The CDR3 region has the DNA TGTGCCAGTAGCCTCCTCGCGCACTGGAACACCGGGGAGCTGTTTTTT. This encodes CASSLLAHWNTGELFF. The full variable domain, completed using reference TRBV19 and TRBJ2-2, is DGGITQSPKYLFRKEGQNVTLSCEQNLNHDAMYWYRQDPGQGLRLIYYSQIVNDFQKGDIAEGYSVSREKKESFPLTVTSAQKNPTAFYLCASSLLAHWNTGELFFGEGSRLTVL.

This clonotype was picked up one time. This is likely a read error, given that the CDR3 carries no conserved phenylalanine or tryptophan at its end. V gene TRBV7-9 combines with J gene TRBJ2-3; a possible D gene is TRBD1 (5 bases). V was shortened by 4 bases and J by 4 bases, with 12 bases between the two germline ends. The CDR3 has 14 residues. Germline CDR1 reads SEHNR; CDR2 reads FQNEAQ (reference sequence). In DNA form, the CDR3 reads TGTGCCAGCAGCTCCACCCTAGGGGCAGATACGCAGTATCTT. It translates to CASSSTLGADTQYL.

The chain couples TRBV19 to TRBJ2-1; tentatively, D is TRBD2 (5 bases). Germline CDR1 reads LNHDA; CDR2 reads SQIVND (reference sequence). V was clipped by 4 bases and J by 2 bases, with 9 bases between them. CDR3 length equals 14 residues. This CDR3 reads CASSRSGTYNEQFF. The DNA for the CDR3 is TGTGCCAGTAGTAGGAGCGGCACCTACAATGAGCAGTTCTTC.

This clonotype was detected ten times or more. The CDR3 bases are TGTGCCAGCAGTCTCAGAGCTAGCGGGTCCTACGAGCAGTACTTC. Encoded protein: CASSLRASGSYEQYF. The chain uses TRBV27 and TRBJ2-7; the match to TRBD2 covers 8 bases. V gave up 5 bases and J gave up 1 base; unmatched junction bases: 7. There are 15 residues in the CDR3. Germline V gene sequence: CDR1 MNHEY, CDR2 SMNVEV (reference sequence).

Turning to this clonotype: This may be a read error: a much more frequent sequence differs by one nucleotide. The chain employs TRBV20-1 and TRBJ2-5, with a possible D match to TRBD1 (5 bases). CDR3 length equals 14 residues. Germline V CDR1 and CDR2: DFQATT, SNEGSKA (reference sequence). CDR3 sequence: CSVREQQEQETQYF. The DNA of the CDR3 is TGCAGTGTTAGAGAGCAACAGGAACAAGAGACCCAGTACTTC.

This chain connects TRBV6-6 to TRBJ2-7; maybe TRBD2 (5 bases). This CDR3 region has 12 residues. V was clipped by 4 bases and J by 5 bases, with 9 bases between them. Per the germline V gene, CDR1 is MNHNY and CDR2 is SVGAGI (reference sequence). The CDR3 loop is CASSSAGHEQYF. The CDR3 DNA is TGTGCCAGCAGTTCGGCGGGCCACGAGCAGTACTTC.

This clonotype showed up just a few times. This chain uses TRBV6-1 with TRBJ1-2; the match to TRBD1 covers 7 bases. Germline loops: CDR1 MNHNS, CDR2 SASEGT. This CDR3 is 15 amino acids long. V trimming: 2 bases; J trimming: 1 base; junction bases outside the gene matches: 4. The DNA of the CDR3 is TGTGCCAGCAGTGAACTGAACAGGGGTAACTATGGCTACACCTTC. Protein sequence: CASSELNRGNYGYTF.

This clonotype was recorded many times. The V and J genes are TRBV20-1 and TRBJ2-7; perhaps TRBD1 as D (6 bases). V lost 3 bases, J lost 2 bases, and 8 bases lay in between. The CDR3 extends over 12 amino acids. CDR1 is DFQATT and CDR2 is SNEGSKA in the germline V gene (reference sequence). CDR3 sequence: CSARRTAYEQYF. CDR3 DNA: TGCAGTGCTAGGCGGACAGCCTACGAGCAGTACTTC.

At least ten counts were recorded for this clonotype. This chain links TRBV20-1 with TRBJ1-2, with no clear D. CDR3 size: 11 residues. V lost 6 bases to trimming and J lost 7 bases, with 12 bases between them. In germline, CDR1 is DFQATT, CDR2 SNEGSKA (reference sequence). This CDR3 is CSATPGFGYTF. The CDR3 DNA follows: TGCAGTGCCACACCAGGATTTGGCTACACCTTC.

The chain uses TRBV30 and TRBJ1-2, with TRBD1 matching 7 bases. V shed 0 bases and J 4 bases; nucleotides not matched to a gene: 5. The germline V gene has CDR1 GTSNPN and CDR2 SVGIG (reference sequence). This CDR3 has 14 amino acids. DNA of the CDR3: TGTGCCTGGAGTGTACGTGGGACAGTCTATGGCTACACCTTC. Translation gives CAWSVRGTVYGYTF.